Shown below are 31 T cell receptor beta chains from a single sample sequenced in a study of synovial regulatory T cells in juvenile arthritis. The table came from immunoSEQ multiplex PCR; TCRdb's copy has only in-frame clones and leaves some out. This sample's table reports roughly 7,300 clones. The sequencing input was Treg cells from blood. Subset given: remaining (HLA-DR-negative) circulating blood Treg cells. Receptors originate from a donor aged 2-35 years with juvenile idiopathic arthritis.

The chain carries TRBV2 and TRBJ2-2; TCRdb proposes TRBD2, but this gene call is untestable without DNA. Looked up from germline, CDR1 is SNHLY and CDR2 is FYNNEI. The CDR3 has 14 residues. This entry has no DNA. CDR3 amino acids: CASRGDPNTGELFF.

The chain has TRBV19 and TRBJ2-3; the TCRdb D gene call, TRBD1, has no DNA to confirm it. Germline CDR1 and CDR2: LNHDA and SQIVND (reference sequence). CDR3 size: 13 residues. Only the protein sequence is given. The CDR3: CASSLQGADTQYF.

The chain uses TRBV5-6 and TRBJ1-4; TCRdb gives TRBD1 as the D gene, but with no DNA this cannot be confirmed. The CDR3 totals 15 residues. No DNA sequence was recorded. Germline V gene sequence: CDR1 SGHDT, CDR2 YYEEEE. The CDR3 region is CASSSLGQGSEKLFF.

This chain connects TRBV11-2 to TRBJ2-5. The germline gives CDR1 SGHAT, CDR2 FQNNGV. This CDR3 is 14 amino acids long. No coding sequence is recorded. The CDR3 protein is CASSLSSGRETQYF.

J is TRBJ2-2 and V is TRBV27. The CDR3 is 14 residues long. Nucleotide data are not available. Germline V CDR1 and CDR2: MNHEY, SMNVEV (reference sequence). The CDR3 is CASRQGRFTGELFF.

The CDR3 is CASSRGTGGRSQHF. The V and J genes are TRBV19 and TRBJ1-5; TCRdb's D call of TRBD1 is untestable without DNA. The CDR3 has 14 amino acids. The nucleotide record is missing. Germline CDR1 LNHDA, CDR2 SQIVND (reference sequence). Full variable domain (remainder filled in from reference TRBV19 and TRBJ1-5): DGGITQSPKYLFRKEGQNVTLSCEQNLNHDAMYWYRQDPGQGLRLIYYSQIVNDFQKGDIAEGYSVSREKKESFPLTVTSAQKNPTAFYLCASSRGTGGRSQHFGDGTRLSIL.

This chain connects TRBV28 to TRBJ1-1. This CDR3 is 14 amino acids long. There is no recorded DNA. Looked up from germline, CDR1 is MDHEN and CDR2 is SYDVKM. This chain's CDR3 is CASSFAGVYTEAFF.

The rearrangement links TRBV5-1 to TRBJ2-1; TCRdb reports TRBD1, a call that lacks DNA to check it against. The germline V gene has CDR1 SGHRS and CDR2 YFSETQ. The CDR3 is 15 residues long. No coding sequence is recorded. CDR3 residues: CASSFGTAAYNEQFF.

The chain combines TRBV10-3 with TRBJ1-2. This CDR3 spans 13 amino acids. The coding DNA is unavailable. Germline CDR1 reads ENHRY; CDR2 reads SYGVKD. The chain's CDR3 is CAISGEVGVHYTF.

The gene calls are TRBV7-9 and TRBJ1-1; TCRdb's D gene call, TRBD1, goes unchecked for lack of DNA. The CDR3 loop spans 14 amino acids. The record lacks a DNA sequence. CDR1 is SEHNR and CDR2 is FQNEAQ in the germline V gene (reference sequence). The CDR3: CASSHYRGGTEAFF. Using reference TRBV7-9 and TRBJ1-1 for the parts outside the CDR3, the full variable domain is DTGVSQNPRHKITKRGQNVTFRCDPISEHNRLYWYRQTLGQGPEFLTYFQNEAQLEKSRLLSDRFSAERPKGSFSTLEIQRTEQGDSAMYLCASSHYRGGTEAFFGQGTRLTVV.

The genes are TRBV9 and TRBJ1-2; the TCRdb call, TRBD1, lacks DNA for checking. The V gene's germline CDR1 is SGDLS and CDR2 YYNGEE. The CDR3 spans 15 residues. The protein alone is recorded here. The chain's CDR3 is CASSQPGHTNYGYTF. Full variable domain (missing parts from reference TRBV9 and TRBJ1-2): DSGVTQTPKHLITATGQRVTLRCSPRSGDLSVYWYQQSLDQGLQFLIQYYNGEERAKGNILERFSAQQFPDLHSELNLSSLELGDSALYFCASSQPGHTNYGYTFGSGTRLTVV.

The rearrangement joins TRBV5-1 to TRBJ1-1; TCRdb designates TRBD1, a call that cannot be tested without DNA. There are 15 residues in the CDR3. Only the protein is available. From germline, CDR1 is SGHRS and CDR2 YFSETQ. CDR3 sequence reads: CASSPQRQEWTEAFF.

V and J are TRBV7-7 and TRBJ2-3. The CDR3 covers 17 residues. No DNA accompanies this entry. Looked up from germline, CDR1 is SSHAT and CDR2 is FNYEAQ (reference sequence). CDR3 amino acids: CASSLDSTAYHAGTQYF.

The chain couples TRBV6-6 to TRBJ1-1; the D call of TRBD1 rests on TCRdb alone, since no DNA is present to check it. CDR3 length: 13 amino acids. The record lacks a DNA sequence. Germline V gene sequence: CDR1 MNHNY, CDR2 SVGAGI (reference sequence). The CDR3: CASSPAQGLVAFF.

The rearrangement joins TRBV5-4 to TRBJ2-7; the D call from TCRdb, TRBD1, cannot be confirmed without DNA. The germline gives CDR1 SGHNT, CDR2 YYREEE (reference sequence). The CDR3 loop spans 14 amino acids. No DNA is given. This chain's CDR3 is CASSSMTGTNEQYF.

The chain couples TRBV5-1 to TRBJ2-7; as DNA is missing, the TRBD2 call by TCRdb cannot be tested. The CDR3 is made up of 12 amino acids. No DNA sequence is on record. Germline V gene data show CDR1 as SGHRS and CDR2 as YFSETQ. CDR3 sequence: CASSLRGSEQYF. Complete variable domain (other parts from reference TRBV5-1 and TRBJ2-7): KAGVTQTPRYLIKTRGQQVTLSCSPISGHRSVSWYQQTPGQGLQFLFEYFSETQRNKGNFPGRFSGRQFSNSRSEMNVSTLELGDSALYLCASSLRGSEQYFGPGTRLTVT.

V is TRBV2 and J is TRBJ1-5; the TCRdb call, TRBD1, lacks DNA for checking. The CDR3 spans 15 residues. No DNA sequence was recorded. CDR1 and CDR2 (germline): SNHLY, FYNNEI. The CDR3 spells CASSEGQGVFSPQHF.

The chain combines TRBV5-6 with TRBJ1-5; the D call of TRBD1 rests on TCRdb alone, since no DNA is present to check it. CDR1 is SGHDT and CDR2 is YYEEEE in the germline V gene. The CDR3 has 13 amino acids. The entry carries no DNA sequence. This CDR3 is CASSRDRAQPQHF.

The V and J genes are TRBV7-8 and TRBJ2-6. There are 17 residues in the CDR3. Nucleotide data are not available. The germline CDR1 and CDR2 sequences are SGHVS and FQNEAQ. The CDR3 region is CASSWAGGGGGANVLTF.

Judged by frequency, this clone is medium-sized. The gene calls are TRBV15 and TRBJ1-2. The CDR3 extends over 14 amino acids. There is no recorded DNA. Looked up from germline, CDR1 is LNHNV and CDR2 is YYDKDF (reference sequence). The CDR3 loop reads CATTLMAGVGGYTF.

The J gene is TRBJ2-1, the V gene TRBV5-5. The CDR3 extends over 14 amino acids. The DNA is not on file. Germline V lookup: CDR1 SGHKS, CDR2 YYEKEE (reference sequence). CDR3 amino acids: CASTYTNLYNEQFF.

The V call is TRBV15, the J call TRBJ2-3; TCRdb indicates TRBD1, and absent DNA this call remains unverified. CDR3 length equals 18 residues. DNA is not recorded here. Germline assignment: CDR1 LNHNV and CDR2 YYDKDF (reference sequence). This chain's CDR3 is CATSRSWTDSSSTDTQYF.

The rearrangement links TRBV18 to TRBJ2-5; absent DNA, TCRdb's TRBD1 call cannot be checked. This CDR3 has 14 amino acids. No DNA is recorded. Germline lookup yields CDR1 KGHSH and CDR2 LQKENI. The CDR3: CASSPRTGSYEQYF.

This sequence joins TRBV6-6 and TRBJ2-5; no DNA is available, so the TRBD2 call from TCRdb remains unchecked. The CDR3 sequence is 14 residues long. No DNA sequence is on record. The germline V gene encodes CDR1 MNHNY and CDR2 SVGAGI (reference sequence). The CDR3 protein is CASGFSGGLETQYF.

The V gene is TRBV10-3, the J gene TRBJ1-5. This CDR3 is 15 amino acids long. No coding sequence is recorded. In germline, CDR1 is ENHRY, CDR2 SYGVKD. The CDR3 here is CAISEKLISNQPQHF.

This chain links TRBV10-3 with TRBJ2-7; TCRdb lists TRBD1, though no DNA is available to test this call. The CDR3 totals 15 residues. There is no recorded DNA. Germline V lookup: CDR1 ENHRY, CDR2 SYGVKD. The CDR3 spells CAISTGVGISYEQYF.

V gene TRBV6-6 combines with J gene TRBJ1-1; TCRdb selects TRBD1, and the lack of DNA leaves this call unchecked. CDR3 length equals 15 residues. The entry carries no DNA sequence. Looked up from germline, CDR1 is MNHNY and CDR2 is SVGAGI (reference sequence). CDR3 sequence: CASTPTGTTNTEAFF.

CDR3 region: CASSETRFSGNTIYF. The rearrangement uses TRBV2 and TRBJ1-3. The CDR3 is 15 residues long. No DNA is listed. Germline V gives CDR1 SNHLY, CDR2 FYNNEI.

The CDR3 spells CASSLGHLTEAFF. The genes are TRBV11-2 and TRBJ1-1; without DNA, the TCRdb call of TRBD1 cannot be checked. CDR3 length: 13 amino acids. The coding DNA is unavailable. Germline CDR1 is SGHAT and CDR2 is FQNNGV.

According to its frequency, this clone is medium-sized. The CDR3 region is CASSPTSANTDTQYF. The chain has TRBV5-1 and TRBJ2-3; the D gene TCRdb calls, TRBD2, cannot be checked with no DNA. The germline V gene encodes CDR1 SGHRS and CDR2 YFSETQ. This CDR3 is built from 15 residues. No coding sequence is recorded.

The rearrangement uses TRBV11-2 and TRBJ2-7; TCRdb lists TRBD1, though no DNA is available to test this call. Germline CDR1 and CDR2: SGHAT and FQNNGV. The CDR3 sequence is 13 residues long. Only the protein is on record. CDR3 sequence: CASSPRQGIERYF.